This T cell receptor (beta chain) is from a study of shared clonotypes between healthy human individuals. The CDR3 has 12 amino acids. Germline V CDR1 and CDR2: SGHTA, FQGNSA. The ends were cut back, 1 base at V and 5 bases at J, with 5 bases in the middle. The protocol was immunoSEQ multiplex PCR, while the TCRdb copy is restricted to in-frame clones and leaves out a portion. The sample has some 1,600,000 clones; 95% to 99% are singletons. Study conclusions and caveats: Few donors restricted represented genetic and exposure-history diversity.

A note on this clone: What it binds is unknown.

The origin of this receptor is a man aged 25 to 45 in good health. Sample: naive CD4+ T cells sorted from blood. Documented subset: CD45RA+ positively selected. The chain is built from TRBV7-2 and TRBJ1-1; D remains unclear. The chain's CDR3 is CASSLDSTEAFF. The CDR3 coding sequence is TGTGCCAGCAGCTTAGATAGTACTGAAGCTTTCTTT.